These T cell receptor beta chains were read from a single sample in a study of T cells after yellow fever vaccination. TCRdb used MiXCR to reprocess the 5' RACE reads, holding one entry per CDR3 protein. The profile shows some 300,000 distinct CDR3 sequences, 8.7% of them singletons. Here the sequenced sample was CD4+ T cells sorted from PBMCs, taken 5 days after the yellow fever booster vaccination. The receptor set was obtained from a man between 18 and 35 years old who received the YFV17D yellow fever vaccine. Each CDR3 is given with its conserved first and last residue. D genes are given only for firm matches. A row's size may be missing; if present it is once, few, many or a size class.

V	J	D	size	DNA	CDR3
TRBV2	TRBJ2-1	.	few	TGTGCCAGCAGTCAGGACTACAATGAGCAGTTCTTC	CASSQDYNEQFF
TRBV24-1	TRBJ1-5	TRBD1	few	TGTGCCACCAGTGATTCGCGGACAGGGCGACAGCCCCAGCATTTT	CATSDSRTGRQPQHF
TRBV7-2	TRBJ2-5	TRBD1	.	TGTGCCAGCAGCCGTCCTCCGGGACAGGGGGAGACCCAGTACTTC	CASSRPPGQGETQYF
TRBV5-1	TRBJ2-7	TRBD2	.	TGCGCCAGCAGCGAACTAGCGGGGGGCTACGAGCAGTACTTC	CASSELAGGYEQYF
TRBV7-2	TRBJ2-1	.	many	TGTGCCAGCAGCTTCAGTGTCCCCTACAATGAGCAGTTCTTC	CASSFSVPYNEQFF
TRBV7-9	TRBJ1-6	TRBD1	many	TGTGCCAGCAGCCATCCTCCGGGACAGGGGGATTCACCCCTCCACTTT	CASSHPPGQGDSPLHF
TRBV29-1	TRBJ2-1	.	many	TGCAGCGTTGAAGCCAGCCTATACAATGAGCAGTTCTTC	CSVEASLYNEQFF
TRBV10-2	TRBJ2-3	.	many	TGCGCCAGCAGTGTCCGGGCAGATACGCAGTATTTT	CASSVRADTQYF
TRBV20-1	TRBJ2-3	.	.	TGCAGTGCTAAACTGGGGGGAGATACGCAGTATTTT	CSAKLGGDTQYF
TRBV12-3/TRBV12-4	TRBJ1-5	TRBD1	many	TGTGCCAGCAGTTCGGGACAGGGAGTACGCAATCAGCCCCAGCATTTT	CASSSGQGVRNQPQHF
TRBV19	TRBJ1-4	.	.	TGTGCCAGTAAAAGGGCGGGGTTCAATGAAAAACTGTTTTTT	CASKRAGFNEKLFF
TRBV7-3	TRBJ2-2	.	.	TGTGCCAGCAGCTTAAGCCCTAGCCCCACCGGGGAGCTGTTTTTT	CASSLSPSPTGELFF
TRBV12-3/TRBV12-4	TRBJ2-2	.	.	TGTGCCAGCAGTTTAGACCTGCCCCGGGGGGGGGAGCTGTTTTTT	CASSLDLPRGGELFF
TRBV20-1	TRBJ2-2	TRBD1	few	TGCAGTGCTAGATTGGGACAGGGGGGATACACCGGGGAGCTGTTTTTT	CSARLGQGGYTGELFF
TRBV4-1	TRBJ1-2	.	many	TGCGCCAGCAGCCAAGAACGGGGGGGCGCAAACTATGGCTACACCTTC	CASSQERGGANYGYTF
TRBV7-8	TRBJ1-6	.	.	TGTGCCAGCAGAGTAGTGAACCCTTTGGATTCACCCCTCCACTTT	CASRVVNPLDSPLHF
TRBV5-1	TRBJ1-4	TRBD1	once	TGCGCCAGCAGCTTAAGGGACAGACTTGAAAAACTGTTTTTT	CASSLRDRLEKLFF
TRBV30	TRBJ1-1	.	few	TGTGCCTGGACGAAGGCTACCACTGAAGCTTTCTTT	CAWTKATTEAFF
TRBV6-1	TRBJ1-1	.	.	TGTGCCAGCAGTGGACGGGGTCCGGGCACTGAAGCTTTCTTT	CASSGRGPGTEAFF
TRBV18	TRBJ2-2	TRBD2	.	TGTGCCAGCTCACCATCAGCGGGGAGGTTGAACACCGGGGAGCTGTTTTTT	CASSPSAGRLNTGELFF
TRBV18	TRBJ1-1	.	few	TGTGCCAGCTCACCAATAGGACAGTACACTGAAGCTTTCTTT	CASSPIGQYTEAFF
TRBV19	TRBJ2-3	TRBD2	few	TGTGCCAGTAGTCAACTAGCGGGGGGACTCACAGATACGCAGTATTTT	CASSQLAGGLTDTQYF
TRBV11-2	TRBJ2-4	.	.	TGTGCCAGCAGCTCAACAAGGGAAATAGCCAAAAACATTCAGTACTTC	CASSSTREIAKNIQYF
TRBV10-3	TRBJ1-1	TRBD1	.	TGTGCCATCAGTCCCCGGGACAGGCAGGGGGCTTTCTTT	CAISPRDRQGAFF
TRBV10-3	TRBJ2-3	TRBD2	many	TGTGCCATCAACGGGGAAGCGGGGAGGAATGGGACAGATACGCAGTATTTT	CAINGEAGRNGTDTQYF
TRBV27	TRBJ1-6	.	.	TGTGCCAGCAGTTTTACACAGGGAAATTCACCCCTCCACTTT	CASSFTQGNSPLHF
TRBV5-4	TRBJ2-7	TRBD1	many	TGTGCCAGCAGCTTTGGGGACAGGGTTTTCTACGAGCAGTACTTC	CASSFGDRVFYEQYF
TRBV5-1	TRBJ1-6	TRBD1	many	TGCGCCAGCAGCGTCCAGGGGGCGCGGACACCCCTCCACTTT	CASSVQGARTPLHF
TRBV6-2/TRBV6-3	TRBJ1-5	.	few	TGTGCCAGCAGAACCCTCGGGGTGAGCAATCAGCCCCAGCATTTT	CASRTLGVSNQPQHF